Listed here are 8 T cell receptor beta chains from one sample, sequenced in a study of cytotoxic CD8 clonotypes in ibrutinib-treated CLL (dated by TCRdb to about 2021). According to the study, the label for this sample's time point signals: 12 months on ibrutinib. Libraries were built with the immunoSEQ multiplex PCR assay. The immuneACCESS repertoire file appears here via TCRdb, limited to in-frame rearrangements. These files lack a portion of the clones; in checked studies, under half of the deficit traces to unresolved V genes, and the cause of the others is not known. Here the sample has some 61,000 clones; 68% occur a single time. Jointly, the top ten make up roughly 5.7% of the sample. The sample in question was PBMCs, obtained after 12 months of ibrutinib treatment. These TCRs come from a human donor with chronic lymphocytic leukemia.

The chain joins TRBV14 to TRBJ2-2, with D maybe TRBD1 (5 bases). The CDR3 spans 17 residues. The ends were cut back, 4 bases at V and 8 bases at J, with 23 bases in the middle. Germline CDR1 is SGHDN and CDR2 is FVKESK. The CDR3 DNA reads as TGTGCCAGCAGCCGCCGGACCCCACAGCAGGGAAGTGGGGAGCTGTTTTTT. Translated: CASSRRTPQQGSGELFF.

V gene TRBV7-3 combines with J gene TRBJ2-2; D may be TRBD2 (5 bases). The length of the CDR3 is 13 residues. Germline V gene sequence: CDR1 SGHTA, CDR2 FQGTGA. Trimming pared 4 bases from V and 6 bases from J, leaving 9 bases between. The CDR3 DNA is TGTGCCAGCAGCTCCCACGGGGCCGGGGAGCTGTTTTTT. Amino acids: CASSSHGAGELFF.

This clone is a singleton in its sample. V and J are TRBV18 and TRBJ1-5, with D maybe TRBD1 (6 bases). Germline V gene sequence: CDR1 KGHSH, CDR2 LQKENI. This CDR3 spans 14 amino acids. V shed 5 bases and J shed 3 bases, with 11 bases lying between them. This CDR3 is CASSTGQINQPQHF. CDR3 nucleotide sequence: TGTGCCAGCTCAACAGGACAGATCAATCAGCCCCAGCATTTT.

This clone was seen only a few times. For the CDR3, the DNA is TGCGCCAGCAGCAGCGGACAGGGGTCAGATACGCAGTATTTT. Translated, it gives CASSSGQGSDTQYF. The chain has TRBV5-1 and TRBJ2-3, with TRBD1 identical over 9 bases. CDR3 length equals 14 residues. From germline, CDR1 is SGHRS and CDR2 YFSETQ. V lost 4 bases, J lost 4 bases, and 4 bases stayed unmatched.

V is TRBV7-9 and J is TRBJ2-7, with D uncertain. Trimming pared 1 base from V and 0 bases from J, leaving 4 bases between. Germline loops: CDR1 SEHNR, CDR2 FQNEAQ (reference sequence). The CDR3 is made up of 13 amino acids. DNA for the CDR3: TGTGCCAGCAGCTTAGGGGTCTCCTACGAGCAGTACTTC. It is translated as CASSLGVSYEQYF.

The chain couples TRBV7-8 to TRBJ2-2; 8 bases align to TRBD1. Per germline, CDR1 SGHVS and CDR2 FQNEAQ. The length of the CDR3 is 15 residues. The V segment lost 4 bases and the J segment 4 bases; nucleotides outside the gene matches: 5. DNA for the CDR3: TGTGCCAGCAGCTCCCGGACAGGGACCACCGGGGAGCTGTTTTTT. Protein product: CASSSRTGTTGELFF.

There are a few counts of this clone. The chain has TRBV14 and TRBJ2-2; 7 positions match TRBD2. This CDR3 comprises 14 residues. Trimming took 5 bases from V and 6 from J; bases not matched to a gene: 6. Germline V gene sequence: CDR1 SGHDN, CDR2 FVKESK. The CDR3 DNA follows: TGTGCCAGCAGCTGGACTAGAAATTCCGGGGAGCTGTTTTTT. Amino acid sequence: CASSWTRNSGELFF.

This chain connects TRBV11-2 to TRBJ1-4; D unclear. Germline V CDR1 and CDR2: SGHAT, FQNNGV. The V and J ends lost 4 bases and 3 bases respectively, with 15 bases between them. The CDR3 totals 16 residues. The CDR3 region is CASSYLPQAANEKLFF. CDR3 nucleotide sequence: TGTGCCAGCAGCTACCTCCCGCAAGCCGCTAATGAAAAACTGTTTTTT.